This T cell receptor beta chain is drawn from a study of CD8 T cells in ankylosing spondylitis (dated by TCRdb to 2016 to 2017). Some background on the complete study: The study set out to find disease-linked TCR variants by profiling T cell receptor beta repertoires in ankylosing spondylitis patients and healthy donors. The full study cohort was made up of over 20 ankylosing spondylitis patients and roughly 98 healthy donors. Peripheral blood was sampled, and synovial fluid was also collected from ankylosing spondylitis patients. What the authors observed across the whole study: Some of the motif variants had been reported before in the synovial fluid and blood of reactive arthritis patients, a finding that suggests common disease-initiation mechanisms. Significant enrichment of the disease-linked clones was reported in matched synovial fluid samples from ankylosing spondylitis patients. A CD8+ phenotype was shown by the disease-linked clones, which were found at relatively low frequencies in peripheral blood. A TCR beta motif of several highly homologous amino acid variants appeared characteristic of blood from ankylosing spondylitis patients.

Sequencing was carried out with an Illumina HiSeq 2500. TCR beta libraries were prepared by quantitative 5'-RACE with molecular barcodes. Per the original workflow: A new computational method based on a probabilistic model of VDJ rearrangement was used to identify disease-linked TCR variants. The raw public data were reprocessed by TCRdb itself: fastp quality trimming at Q25, MiXCR clonotype calling, in-frame beta chains only. Entries that share a CDR3 protein sequence are merged under the most common genes and DNA. The V and J calls were not made by the authors but by TCRdb's processing. The sample yields approximately 130,000 distinct CDR3 sequences; 9.3% were counted once. The ten largest clones capture approximately 3.6% of the sample. Of note for this clonotype: Its antigen is still unknown. Base qualities are not recorded, but no much larger clone differs from it by a single base.

The germline V and J ends show losses of 1 base and 7 bases respectively, and no gene match explains 8 bases of the junction. CDR1 and CDR2 are drawn from the germline V gene: SGHRS, YFSETQ. Taken from cysteine to phenylalanine, the CDR3 has 15 residues. Here the CDR3 DNA is all that survives: 45 bases in frame from base 1. This receptor chain uses TRBV5-1 and TRBJ2-1; 7 nucleotides in the junction match TRBD2. The sample was blood, either unsorted or a sorted T cell fraction (not recorded which). This receptor was taken from a male donor with ankylosing spondylitis or in good health (not recorded which). The CDR3 loop reads CASSLWEGKGNEQFF. DNA sequence: TGCGCCAGCAGCTTGTGGGAGGGCAAGGGTAATGAGCAGTTCTTC. Extended through the reference TRBV5-1 and TRBJ2-1 proteins, this CDR3 yields the full variable domain: KAGVTQTPRYLIKTRGQQVTLSCSPISGHRSVSWYQQTPGQGLQFLFEYFSETQRNKGNFPGRFSGRQFSNSRSEMNVSTLELGDSALYLCASSLWEGKGNEQFFGPGTRLTVL.